The present T cell receptor (beta chain) was sequenced within a study of blood T cell repertoires in COVID-19. Turning to the study itself: Sites in the United States, Italy and Spain provided acute and convalescent COVID-19 samples.

Seattle's enrolled individuals joined amid active infection and were then monitored longitudinally. CDR3 size: 15 residues. Looked up from germline, CDR1 is MNHEY and CDR2 is SVGAGI. V lost 6 bases to trimming and J lost 7 bases; unmatched junction nucleotides: 9. Original processing methods: Reference gene primers were amplified, and this amplification served to estimate nucleated cell counts. Profiling relied on immunoSEQ multiplex PCR, and the TCRdb table lists in-frame clones only, not all of them. The V and J calls and clone size come from that table; D and trimming were worked out from the DNA. The sample shows a few hundred thousand clones, around 83% of them seen only once.

This sequence originates from a woman of 80 years or more with COVID-19, enrolled during active disease. The genes are TRBV6-5 and TRBJ1-5; 10 nucleotides line up with TRBD1. The sample was peripheral blood. CDR3 sequence (DNA): TGTGCCAGCAGAAAGGACAGGGGGGATGGACAGCCCCAGCATTTT. It encodes CASRKDRGDGQPQHF.